Below, 18 T cell receptor beta chains from the same sample are listed, as sequenced in a study of blood T cell repertoires in COVID-19. Produced via immunoSEQ multiplex PCR; TCRdb's table is partial and in-frame only. The sample gives about 380,000 clones, over 75% of which show up once; 3% is in the top ten. The source material was PBMCs or T cells enriched from blood (not recorded which). Receptors originate from a woman in her twenties or thirties who had recovered from COVID-19.

V gene TRBV2 combines with J gene TRBJ2-7; 8 bases agree with TRBD1. CDR1 and CDR2 (germline): SNHLY, FYNNEI. The V gene end was trimmed by 6 bases and the J gene end by 1 base; junction bases not matched to a gene: 8. The CDR3 sequence is 15 residues long. CDR3 residues: CASRNTRTGSYEQYF. CDR3 DNA: TGTGCCAGCAGAAACACCCGGACAGGGTCCTACGAGCAGTACTTC.

The chain carries TRBV5-1 and TRBJ2-1; 10 bases agree with TRBD2. The germline CDR1 and CDR2 sequences are SGHRS and YFSETQ. J lost 6 bases, V lost 4 bases, and 13 bases had no gene match. This CDR3 is 17 amino acids long. The chain's CDR3 is CASSPDIAGGGTNEQFF. As DNA, the CDR3 is TGCGCCAGCAGCCCAGATATAGCGGGAGGAGGTACCAATGAGCAGTTCTTC.

CDR3 DNA sequence: TGTGCCAGCAGTTACTCTACAGGCCCTCATAACTATGGCTACACCTTC. This encodes CASSYSTGPHNYGYTF. The J gene is TRBJ1-2, the V gene TRBV6-5; D possibly corresponds to TRBD1 (5 bases). V shed 0 bases and J shed 1 base, with 12 bases lying between them. The CDR3 consists of 16 residues. Looked up from germline, CDR1 is MNHEY and CDR2 is SVGAGI.

V usage is TRBV28 and J usage is TRBJ2-2; 10 nucleotides agree with TRBD2. This CDR3 has 15 amino acids. The germline V gene has CDR1 MDHEN and CDR2 SYDVKM. The trim removed 6 bases at V and 3 bases at J, leaving 4 bases unmatched. The CDR3 spells CASRSGTSDTGELFF. In DNA form, the CDR3 reads TGTGCCAGCAGATCCGGGACTAGCGACACCGGGGAGCTGTTTTTT.

The genes are TRBV5-1 and TRBJ1-1; 7 bases are a match to TRBD1. This CDR3 has 14 amino acids. Unmatched junction bases numbered 5, after V lost 5 bases and J lost 1 base. Germline V CDR1 and CDR2: SGHRS, YFSETQ. The CDR3 here is CASRPGTANTEAFF. DNA of the CDR3: TGCGCCAGCAGACCGGGGACAGCGAACACTGAAGCTTTCTTT.

This chain uses TRBV6-6 with TRBJ2-7, with unresolved D. The ends were cut back, 6 bases at V and 5 bases at J, with 11 bases in the middle. CDR1 and CDR2 from the germline V gene are MNHNY and SVGAGI (reference sequence). CDR3 size: 12 residues. The CDR3 region is CASSGNRDEQYF. CDR3 sequence (DNA): TGTGCCAGCAGCGGAAACAGAGACGAGCAGTACTTC.

The V and J genes are TRBV2 and TRBJ2-4, with TRBD2 identical over 8 bases. The CDR3 covers 16 residues. V lost 1 base and J lost 6; bases outside the gene matches: 8. CDR1 SNHLY and CDR2 FYNNEI come from the germline V gene. The CDR3 region is CASSEGGGRVLNIQYF. Written as DNA, the CDR3 is TGTGCCAGCAGTGAAGGCGGGGGGCGCGTACTAAACATTCAGTACTTC.

The chain has TRBV11-2 and TRBJ1-2; possible D gene TRBD1, 6 bases. The CDR3 consists of 12 residues. Germline CDR1 SGHAT, CDR2 FQNNGV. Trimming left V 3 bases short and J 5 bases short, with 7 bases between. CDR3 sequence reads: CASSFGQYGYTF. The CDR3 bases are TGTGCCAGCAGCTTTGGACAGTATGGCTACACCTTC.

The chain employs TRBV28 and TRBJ2-5; D is unclear. V was clipped by 5 bases and J by 5 bases, with 12 bases between them. The CDR3 is 13 residues long. CDR1 is MDHEN and CDR2 is SYDVKM in the germline V gene. CDR3 nucleotides: TGTGCCAGCAGTCCTACCTTATACGAGACCCAGTACTTC. As protein: CASSPTLYETQYF.

The chain employs TRBV11-2 and TRBJ2-2, with 10 bases that match TRBD1. This CDR3 has 16 residues. V was pared by 3 bases and J by 3 bases, with 4 bases of the junction left unmatched. Germline CDR1 is SGHAT and CDR2 is FQNNGV. CDR3 region: CASSLGQGRHTGELFF. CDR3 nucleotide sequence: TGTGCCAGCAGCTTGGGACAGGGGCGGCACACCGGGGAGCTGTTTTTT.

The chain recombines TRBV15 with TRBJ1-2; 7 nucleotides match TRBD1. V trimming: 1 base; J trimming: 4 bases; junction bases outside the gene matches: 6. Germline V CDR1 and CDR2: LNHNV, YYDKDF (reference sequence). This CDR3 comprises 15 residues. The CDR3 DNA is TGTGCCACCAGCAGAGTTTTCGGGACAGCCTATGGCTACACCTTC. Translation gives CATSRVFGTAYGYTF. The complete variable domain, with remaining parts taken from reference TRBV15 and TRBJ1-2, reads DAMVIQNPRYQVTQFGKPVTLSCSQTLNHNVMYWYQQKSSQAPKLLFHYYDKDFNNEADTPDNFQSRRPNTSFCFLDIRSPGLGDTAMYLCATSRVFGTAYGYTFGSGTRLTVV.

The chain has TRBV6-6 and TRBJ2-2; 12 bases align to TRBD2. The germline gives CDR1 MNHNY, CDR2 SVGAGI (reference sequence). The CDR3 runs 15 residues. The trim removed 6 bases at V and 7 bases at J, leaving 6 bases unmatched. DNA for the CDR3: TGTGCCAGCAGGCGGACTAGCGGGGAAGACGGGGAGCTGTTTTTT. It translates to CASRRTSGEDGELFF.

The chain recombines TRBV6-5 with TRBJ2-1, with 10 bases lining up with TRBD1. Per the germline V gene, CDR1 is MNHEY and CDR2 is SVGAGI. There are 15 residues in the CDR3. The V gene end was trimmed by 10 bases and the J gene end by 7 bases; junction bases not matched to a gene: 13. The chain's CDR3 is CAITFGTGVGNEQFF. CDR3 nucleotide sequence: TGTGCCATCACCTTTGGGACAGGGGTAGGAAATGAGCAGTTCTTC.

The CDR3 region has the DNA TGCGCCAGCAGTCCTATAATAGCGGGAGGACGCTACGAGCAGTACTTC. Its protein product is CASSPIIAGGRYEQYF. The chain carries TRBV4-1 and TRBJ2-7; the match to TRBD2 covers 10 bases. After removal of 6 bases from V and 3 bases from J, the junction contained 11 bases not matched to a gene. The V gene's germline CDR1 is MGHRA and CDR2 YSYEKL. CDR3 length: 16 residues.

The rearrangement joins TRBV7-9 to TRBJ2-1, with 7 nucleotides matching TRBD2. The trim removed 9 bases at V and 7 bases at J, leaving 12 bases unmatched. CDR1 and CDR2 from the germline V gene are SEHNR and FQNEAQ (reference sequence). The CDR3 spans 14 residues. CDR3 bases: TGTGCCAGTTCCCCTGGGAGGGAACGGAATGAGCAGTTCTTC. The encoded protein is CASSPGRERNEQFF. The whole variable domain, remainder taken from reference TRBV7-9 and TRBJ2-1, is DTGVSQNPRHKITKRGQNVTFRCDPISEHNRLYWYRQTLGQGPEFLTYFQNEAQLEKSRLLSDRFSAERPKGSFSTLEIQRTEQGDSAMYLCASSPGRERNEQFFGPGTRLTVL.

This clone was seen once. For the CDR3, the DNA is TGTGCCAGCAGCTTACGGGGGGCCGGGGACACTGAAGCTTTCTTT. Translating gives CASSLRGAGDTEAFF. The chain links TRBV7-9 to TRBJ1-1, with a possible D match to TRBD1 (6 bases). The V end was cut by 2 bases, the J end by 3 bases, with 13 bases between. The CDR3 is made up of 15 amino acids. Germline-derived CDR1 and CDR2 are SEHNR and FQNEAQ (reference sequence).

This rearrangement joins TRBV5-6 to TRBJ2-7; 11 bases are a match to TRBD1. The CDR3 has 17 amino acids. Germline trimming cut 0 bases from V and 6 bases from J; bases unmatched to any gene: 11. Germline V gives CDR1 SGHDT, CDR2 YYEEEE. The CDR3 bases are TGTGCCAGCAGCTTGGCGTTAGGACAGGGGGCGCCGGGCGAGCAGTACTTC. Translating it yields CASSLALGQGAPGEQYF. The variable domain in full, with the rest retrieved from reference TRBV5-6 and TRBJ2-7, is DAGVTQSPTHLIKTRGQQVTLRCSPKSGHDTVSWYQQALGQGPQFIFQYYEEEERQRGNFPDRFSGHQFPNYSSELNVNALLLGDSALYLCASSLALGQGAPGEQYFGPGTRLTVT.

V and J are TRBV6-5 and TRBJ1-5; D gene ambiguous. Trimming stripped 8 bases from V and 0 bases from J, with 11 bases between. The V gene's germline CDR1 is MNHEY and CDR2 SVGAGI. The CDR3 loop spans 14 amino acids. CDR3 in amino acids: CASAWSYSNQPQHF. DNA of the CDR3: TGTGCCAGCGCTTGGTCCTATAGCAATCAGCCCCAGCATTTT.